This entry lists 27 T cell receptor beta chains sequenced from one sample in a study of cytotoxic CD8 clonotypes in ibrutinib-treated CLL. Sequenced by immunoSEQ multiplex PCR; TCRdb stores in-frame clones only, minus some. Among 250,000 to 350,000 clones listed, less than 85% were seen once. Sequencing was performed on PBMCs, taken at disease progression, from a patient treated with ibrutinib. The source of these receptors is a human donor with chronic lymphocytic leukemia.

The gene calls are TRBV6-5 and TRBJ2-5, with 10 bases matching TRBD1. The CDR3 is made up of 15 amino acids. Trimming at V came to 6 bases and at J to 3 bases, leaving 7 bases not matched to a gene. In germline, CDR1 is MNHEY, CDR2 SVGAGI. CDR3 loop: CASSKDRGREETQYF. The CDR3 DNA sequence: TGTGCCAGCAGCAAAGACAGGGGGCGAGAAGAGACCCAGTACTTC.

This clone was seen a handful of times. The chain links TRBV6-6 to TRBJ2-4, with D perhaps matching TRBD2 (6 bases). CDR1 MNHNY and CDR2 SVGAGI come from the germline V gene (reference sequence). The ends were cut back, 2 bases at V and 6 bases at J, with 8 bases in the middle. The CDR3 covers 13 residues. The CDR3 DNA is TGTGCCAGCAGTTACGGAGGGTTAAACATTCAGTACTTC. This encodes CASSYGGLNIQYF.

The CDR3 coding sequence is TGCAGCGTTGCGGGAAAGGGCCCCTACGAGCAGTACTTC. Translated: CSVAGKGPYEQYF. V usage is TRBV29-1 and J usage is TRBJ2-7; tentatively, D is TRBD2 (5 bases). The germline V gene has CDR1 SQVTM and CDR2 ANQGSEA. The CDR3 is made up of 13 amino acids. V was pared by 4 bases and J by 2 bases, with 12 bases between.

CDR3 loop: CASSLLANEAFF. CDR3 DNA: TGTGCCAGCAGCTTACTGGCAAATGAAGCTTTCTTT. This chain connects TRBV11-2 to TRBJ1-1; unclear D gene. The CDR3 contains 12 residues. V gave up 2 bases and J gave up 7 bases, with 8 bases separating them. Germline V gene lookup returns CDR1 SGHAT and CDR2 FQNNGV.

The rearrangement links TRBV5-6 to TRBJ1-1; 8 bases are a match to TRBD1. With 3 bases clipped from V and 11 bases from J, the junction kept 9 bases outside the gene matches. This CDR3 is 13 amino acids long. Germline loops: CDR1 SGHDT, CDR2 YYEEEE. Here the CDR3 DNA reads TGTGCCAGCAGCTGGACCTCAGGGGGCCGGGCTTTCTTT. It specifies CASSWTSGGRAFF.

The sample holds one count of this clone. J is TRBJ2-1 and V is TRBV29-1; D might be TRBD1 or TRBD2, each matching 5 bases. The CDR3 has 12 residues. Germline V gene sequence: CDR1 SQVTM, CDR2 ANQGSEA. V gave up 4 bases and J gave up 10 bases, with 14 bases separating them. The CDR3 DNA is TGCAGCGTTGGTCGGGGCGGCTGGGAGCAGTTCTTC. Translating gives CSVGRGGWEQFF.

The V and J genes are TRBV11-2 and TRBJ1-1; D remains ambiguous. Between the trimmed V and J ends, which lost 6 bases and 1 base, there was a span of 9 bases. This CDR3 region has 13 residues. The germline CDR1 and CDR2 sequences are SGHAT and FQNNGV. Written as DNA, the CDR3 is TGTGCCAGCAGTTCCCACCAGAACACTGAAGCTTTCTTT. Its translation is CASSSHQNTEAFF.

CDR3 in amino acids: CSVPAGSGAADTQYF. DNA of the CDR3: TGCAGCGTCCCCGCCGGTAGCGGTGCCGCAGATACGCAGTATTTT. This chain joins TRBV29-1 and TRBJ2-3; a weak D match, TRBD2 (6 bases). This CDR3 region has 15 residues. Trimming stripped 6 bases from V and 4 bases from J, with 20 bases between. Germline CDR1 and CDR2: SQVTM and ANQGSEA.

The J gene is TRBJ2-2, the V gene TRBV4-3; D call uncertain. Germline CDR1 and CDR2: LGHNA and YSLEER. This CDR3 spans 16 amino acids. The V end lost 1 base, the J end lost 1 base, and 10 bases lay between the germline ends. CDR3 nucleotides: TGCGCCAGCAGCCAAGTGCCTGGGGAGAACACCGGGGAGCTGTTTTTT. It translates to CASSQVPGENTGELFF.

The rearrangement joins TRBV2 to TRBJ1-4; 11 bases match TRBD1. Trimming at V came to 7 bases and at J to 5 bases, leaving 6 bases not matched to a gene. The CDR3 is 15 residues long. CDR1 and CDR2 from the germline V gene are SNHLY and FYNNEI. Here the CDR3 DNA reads TGTGCCAGCAAACTCGGGACAGGGGGAAATGAAAAACTGTTTTTT. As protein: CASKLGTGGNEKLFF.

The CDR3, as DNA: TGTGCCAGCAGTGAACCAACAGGACGTGGACTGTTTTTT. Its translation: CASSEPTGRGLFF. This sequence joins TRBV2 and TRBJ1-4; possible D gene TRBD1, 5 bases. The V end was cut by 2 bases, the J end by 13 bases, with 14 bases between. CDR3 length: 13 residues. In germline, CDR1 is SNHLY, CDR2 FYNNEI.

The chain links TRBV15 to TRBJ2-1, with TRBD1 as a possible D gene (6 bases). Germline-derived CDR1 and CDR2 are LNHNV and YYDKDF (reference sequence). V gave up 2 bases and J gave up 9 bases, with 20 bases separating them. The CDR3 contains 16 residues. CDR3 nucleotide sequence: TGTGCCACCAGCAGAAAAAGGGACACTATATATAGTGAGCAGTTCTTC. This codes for CATSRKRDTIYSEQFF.

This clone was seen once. In DNA, the CDR3 is TGTGCCATCAGTGAGTCAGCAGCTGATTATGGCTACACCTTC. Its translation: CAISESAADYGYTF. The chain joins TRBV10-3 to TRBJ1-2; no definite D call. Trimming removed 0 bases from V and 5 bases from J, with 10 bases in between. The CDR3 sequence is 14 residues long. Per the germline V gene, CDR1 is ENHRY and CDR2 is SYGVKD.

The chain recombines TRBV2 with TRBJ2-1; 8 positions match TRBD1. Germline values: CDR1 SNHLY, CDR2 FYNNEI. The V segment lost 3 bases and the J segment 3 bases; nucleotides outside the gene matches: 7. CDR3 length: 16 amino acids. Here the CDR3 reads CASSEGQDRIYNEQFF. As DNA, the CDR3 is TGTGCCAGCAGTGAGGGACAGGACCGCATCTACAATGAGCAGTTCTTC. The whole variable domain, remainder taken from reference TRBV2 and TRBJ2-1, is EPEVTQTPSHQVTQMGQEVILRCVPISNHLYFYWYRQILGQKVEFLVSFYNNEISEKSEIFDDQFSVERPDGSNFTLKIRSTKLEDSAMYFCASSEGQDRIYNEQFFGPGTRLTVL.

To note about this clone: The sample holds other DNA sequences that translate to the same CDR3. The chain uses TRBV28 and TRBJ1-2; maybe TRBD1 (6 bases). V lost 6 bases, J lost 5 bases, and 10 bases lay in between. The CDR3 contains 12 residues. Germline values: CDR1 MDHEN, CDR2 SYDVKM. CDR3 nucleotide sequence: TGTGCCAGCAGCACAGGGCTTTATGGCTACACCTTC. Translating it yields CASSTGLYGYTF.

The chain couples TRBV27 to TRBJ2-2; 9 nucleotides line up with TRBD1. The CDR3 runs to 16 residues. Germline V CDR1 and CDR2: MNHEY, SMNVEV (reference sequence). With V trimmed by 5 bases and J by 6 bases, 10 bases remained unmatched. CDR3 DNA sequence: TGTGCCAGCAGTCCGCCGGGACAGGGATCAGCCGGGGAGCTGTTTTTT. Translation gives CASSPPGQGSAGELFF.

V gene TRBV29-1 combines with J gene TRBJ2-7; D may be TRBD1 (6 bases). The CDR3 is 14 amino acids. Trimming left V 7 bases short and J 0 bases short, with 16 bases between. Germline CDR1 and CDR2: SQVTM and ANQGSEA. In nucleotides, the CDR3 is TGCAGCGCTTACACCTGGGACAACTCCTACGAGCAGTACTTC. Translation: CSAYTWDNSYEQYF.

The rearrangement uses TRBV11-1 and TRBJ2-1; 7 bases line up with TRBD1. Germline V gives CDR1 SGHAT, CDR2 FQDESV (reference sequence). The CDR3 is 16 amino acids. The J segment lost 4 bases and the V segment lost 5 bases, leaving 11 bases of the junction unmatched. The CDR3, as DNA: TGTGCCAGCAGCCCTCGACAGGGACCCCCTTACAATGAGCAGTTCTTC. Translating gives CASSPRQGPPYNEQFF.

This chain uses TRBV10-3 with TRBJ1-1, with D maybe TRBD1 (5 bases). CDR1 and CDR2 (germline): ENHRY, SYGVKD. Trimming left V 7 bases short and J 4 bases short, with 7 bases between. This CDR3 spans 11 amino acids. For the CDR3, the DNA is TGTGCCATCACAAGGGGCACTGAAGCTTTCTTT. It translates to CAITRGTEAFF.

The CDR3, as DNA: TGCGCCAGCAGCCAAGCAGCAGGAAGCAATCAGCCCCAGCATTTT. It is translated as CASSQAAGSNQPQHF. V gene TRBV4-3 combines with J gene TRBJ1-5; no clear D gene. With 1 base removed from V and 1 base from J, the gap between germline ends came to 8 bases. Germline V gene data show CDR1 as LGHNA and CDR2 as YSLEER. The length of the CDR3 is 15 residues.

The CDR3 coding sequence is TGCGCCAGCAGCTGGTTGGGGGCTGGGGCCAACGTCCTGACTTTC. This sequence encodes CASSWLGAGANVLTF. The chain links TRBV5-1 to TRBJ2-6; either TRBD1 or TRBD2 may fit D (5 bases each). This CDR3 is built from 15 residues. The ends were cut back, 3 bases at V and 2 bases at J, with 9 bases in the middle. The germline V gene has CDR1 SGHRS and CDR2 YFSETQ.

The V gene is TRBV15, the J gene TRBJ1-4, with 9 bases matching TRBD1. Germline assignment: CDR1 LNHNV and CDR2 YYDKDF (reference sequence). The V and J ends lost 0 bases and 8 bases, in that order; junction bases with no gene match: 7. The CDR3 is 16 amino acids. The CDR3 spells CATSREGGQGWEKLFF. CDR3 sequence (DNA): TGTGCCACCAGCAGAGAGGGGGGACAGGGATGGGAAAAACTGTTTTTT.

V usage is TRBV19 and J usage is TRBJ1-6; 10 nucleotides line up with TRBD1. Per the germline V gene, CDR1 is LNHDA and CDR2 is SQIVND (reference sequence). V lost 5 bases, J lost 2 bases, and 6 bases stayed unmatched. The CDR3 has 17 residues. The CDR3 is CASSAPGQGTYNSPLHF. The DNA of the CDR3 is TGTGCCAGTAGTGCTCCGGGACAGGGGACCTATAATTCACCCCTCCACTTT. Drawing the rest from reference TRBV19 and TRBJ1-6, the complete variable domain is DGGITQSPKYLFRKEGQNVTLSCEQNLNHDAMYWYRQDPGQGLRLIYYSQIVNDFQKGDIAEGYSVSREKKESFPLTVTSAQKNPTAFYLCASSAPGQGTYNSPLHFGNGTRLTVT.

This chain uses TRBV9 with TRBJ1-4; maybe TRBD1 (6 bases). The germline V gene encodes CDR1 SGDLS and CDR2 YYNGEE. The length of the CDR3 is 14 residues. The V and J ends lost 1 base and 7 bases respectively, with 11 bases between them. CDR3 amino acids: CASSVTGSAEKLFF. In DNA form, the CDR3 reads TGTGCCAGCAGCGTAACAGGGTCGGCTGAAAAACTGTTTTTT.

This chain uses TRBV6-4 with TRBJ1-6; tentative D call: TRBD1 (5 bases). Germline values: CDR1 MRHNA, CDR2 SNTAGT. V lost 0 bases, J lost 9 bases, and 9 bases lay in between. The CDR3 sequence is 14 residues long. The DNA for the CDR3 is TGTGCCAGCAGTGACTCCGGGGGACGTTCACCCCTCCACTTT. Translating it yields CASSDSGGRSPLHF.

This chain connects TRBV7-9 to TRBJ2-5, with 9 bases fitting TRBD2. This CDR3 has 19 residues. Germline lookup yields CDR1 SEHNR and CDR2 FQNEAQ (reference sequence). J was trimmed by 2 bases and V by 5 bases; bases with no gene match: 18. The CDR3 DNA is TGTGCCAGCAGCGGAGGGTTCCCGACCAGGACTAGCGCACAAGAGACCCAGTACTTC. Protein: CASSGGFPTRTSAQETQYF.

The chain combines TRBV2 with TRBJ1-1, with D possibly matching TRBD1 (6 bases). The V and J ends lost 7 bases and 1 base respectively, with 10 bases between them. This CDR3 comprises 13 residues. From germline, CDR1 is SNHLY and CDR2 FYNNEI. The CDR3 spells CASIIGGNTEAFF. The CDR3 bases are TGTGCCAGCATAATAGGGGGGAACACTGAAGCTTTCTTT.